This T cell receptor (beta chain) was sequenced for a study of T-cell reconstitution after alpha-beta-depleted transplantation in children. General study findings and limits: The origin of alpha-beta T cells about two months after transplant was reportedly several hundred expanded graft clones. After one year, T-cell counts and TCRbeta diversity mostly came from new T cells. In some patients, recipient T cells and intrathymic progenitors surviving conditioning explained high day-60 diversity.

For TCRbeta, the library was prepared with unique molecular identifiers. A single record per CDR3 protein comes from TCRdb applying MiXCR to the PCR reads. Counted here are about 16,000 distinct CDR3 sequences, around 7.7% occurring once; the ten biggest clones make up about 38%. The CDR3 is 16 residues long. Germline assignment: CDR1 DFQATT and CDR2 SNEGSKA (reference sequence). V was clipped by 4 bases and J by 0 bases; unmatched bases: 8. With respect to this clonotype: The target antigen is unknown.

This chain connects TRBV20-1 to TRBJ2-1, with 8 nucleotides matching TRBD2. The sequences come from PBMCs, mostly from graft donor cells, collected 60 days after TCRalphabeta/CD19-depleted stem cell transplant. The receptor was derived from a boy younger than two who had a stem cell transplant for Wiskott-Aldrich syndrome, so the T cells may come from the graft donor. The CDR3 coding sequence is TGCAGTGCTAAAGATGAGCGGGAGATCTCCTACAATGAGCAGTTCTTC. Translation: CSAKDEREISYNEQFF.